A selection of T cell receptor beta chains follows, all from one sample in a study of patients and donors after allogeneic stem cell transplantation. TCRdb re-called the RT-PCR reads with MiXCR, one entry per CDR3 protein. The repertoire holds about 16,000 distinct CDR3 sequences, with approximately 30% as singletons. Specimen: blood, either unsorted or a sorted T cell fraction (not recorded which). These receptors all come from a human donor who was either an allogeneic HSCT recipient or a stem cell or donor lymphocyte infusion donor (not recorded which). It is not recorded whose cells these are; they may come from a transplant donor. Each CDR3 is given without its conserved first and last residue. The order of the fields is V gene, CDR3 protein.

>TRBV4-1
ASSQVLGFYGYT
>TRBV9
ASSVVPAANYGYT
>TRBV7-6
ASSPTVVTNEKLF
>TRBV18
ASSPLTAEAF
>TRBV4-1
ASSQDWDSYTEAF
>TRBV20-1
SATRGANEKLF
>TRBV7-9
ASSLRAYYGYT
>TRBV24-1
ATRETGGTEAF
>TRBV7-8
ASSRTGGSYNSPLH
>TRBV6-5
ASSSGRINQPQH
>TRBV2
ASREPWSTDTQY
>TRBV20-1
SASTDPANYGYT
>TRBV20-1
SARRGRDTGELF
>TRBV30
AWSRAPGSRGAF
>TRBV6-2/TRBV6-3
ASSYRRINQPQH
>TRBV7-3
ASSREGEYEQY
>TRBV21-1
ASSTKARTVVDTIY
>TRBV11-2
ASSPLTGRLNYGYT
>TRBV12-3/TRBV12-4
ASSFGQDGYGYT
>TRBV6-2/TRBV6-3
ASSYGTGPGNTEAF
>TRBV7-2
ASSPTGILNTEAF
>TRBV18
ASSPGWGHYGYT
>TRBV12-3/TRBV12-4
ASSFGANTEAF
>TRBV10-3
AITGGWGTEAF
>TRBV5-1
ASSLRHSGLTKGGNTIY
>TRBV29-1
SVLTGVSNQPQH
>TRBV5-5
ASSLDRVYYGYT
>TRBV6-2/TRBV6-3
ASRARRTVAYGYT
>TRBV10-3
ASRGFNSPLH
>TRBV12-3/TRBV12-4
ASSPPGLMNQPQH
>TRBV30
AWSAMTREKLF
>TRBV28
ASSSWGGDDYT
>TRBV7-2
ASSLERGLLALH
>TRBV4-3
ASSQEGAAMNTEAF
>TRBV5-1
ASSPLGSSYEQY
>TRBV12-3/TRBV12-4
ASSFYGARYNEQF
>TRBV14
ASSRLSGTGGRNEQF
>TRBV14
ASSQFGRYGYT
>TRBV7-2
ASSQNRVGGNTIY
>TRBV28
ASRNPSKPQH
>TRBV6-5
ASSYTPRAPWSYT
>TRBV5-1
ASSRGPGLGDQPQH
>TRBV7-9
ASSSPYTEAF
>TRBV3-1
ASSQGTEAF
>TRBV20-1
SASRQVMNTEAF
>TRBV20-1
SAKMSGGVGQPQH
>TRBV4-1
ASSKPGTAHGYT
>TRBV27
ASSLGASTDTQY
>TRBV7-9
ASTLGEGSSPLH
>TRBV5-1
ASSILPGQNPEAF
>TRBV27
ASSLDRLSSYNSPLH
>TRBV12-3/TRBV12-4
ASSPSRTVYYGYT
>TRBV11-2
ASSLPQGGSPYGYT